Detailed here is one T cell receptor (beta chain). In the authors' workflow: The authors estimated nucleated cell counts from reference gene primer amplification. The assay was immunoSEQ multiplex PCR, and TCRdb's table has in-frame clones only and misses some. The V and J calls and clone size were taken over from that table, and D and trimming were inferred from the DNA. The sample has fewer than 40,000 clones; roughly 90% are singletons. The data belong to a study of blood T cell repertoires in COVID-19. The wider study: Some COVID-19 samples were acute and others convalescent; all came from the United States, Italy and Spain. Nucleic acid was either cDNA or gDNA, and it came from T cells, B-cell-depleted T cells, or PBMCs.

Germline V gene lookup returns CDR1 MDHEN and CDR2 SYDVKM. V lost 7 bases and J 3 bases, leaving 19 bases between the germline ends. The CDR3 is 15 residues long. Sequencing was done on a sample of peripheral blood. The chain couples TRBV28 to TRBJ2-7, with a possible D match to TRBD1 (9 bases). The TCR was taken from a man in his 70s with active COVID-19. The CDR3, as DNA: TGTGCCAGCAACCAACAGGGGGCGGGGGGCTACGAGCAGTACTTC. Translated, it gives CASNQQGAGGYEQYF. Combining the CDR3 with reference TRBV28 and TRBJ2-7 gives the whole variable domain DVKVTQSSRYLVKRTGEKVFLECVQDMDHENMFWYRQDPGLGLRLIYFSYDVKMKEKGDIPEGYSVSREKKERFSLILESASTNQTSMYLCASNQQGAGGYEQYFGPGTRLTVT.